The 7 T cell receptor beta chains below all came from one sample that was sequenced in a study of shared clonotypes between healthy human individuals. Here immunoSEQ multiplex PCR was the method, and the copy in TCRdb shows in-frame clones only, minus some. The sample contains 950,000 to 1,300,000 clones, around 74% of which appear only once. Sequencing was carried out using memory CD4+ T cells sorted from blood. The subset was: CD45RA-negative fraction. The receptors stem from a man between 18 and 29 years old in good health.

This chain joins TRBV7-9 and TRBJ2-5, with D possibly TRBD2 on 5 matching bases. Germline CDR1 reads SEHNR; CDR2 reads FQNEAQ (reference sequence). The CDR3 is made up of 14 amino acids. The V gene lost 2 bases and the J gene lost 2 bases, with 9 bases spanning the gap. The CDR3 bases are TGTGCCAGCAGCTTAAGAGCGGAACAAGAGACCCAGTACTTC. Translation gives CASSLRAEQETQYF.

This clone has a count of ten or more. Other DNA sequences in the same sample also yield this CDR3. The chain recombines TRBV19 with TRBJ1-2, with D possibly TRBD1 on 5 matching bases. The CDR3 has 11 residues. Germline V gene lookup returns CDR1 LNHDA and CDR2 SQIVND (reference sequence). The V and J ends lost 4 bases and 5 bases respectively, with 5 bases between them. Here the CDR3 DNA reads TGTGCCAGTAGTACAGGGTATGGCTACACCTTC. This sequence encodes CASSTGYGYTF.

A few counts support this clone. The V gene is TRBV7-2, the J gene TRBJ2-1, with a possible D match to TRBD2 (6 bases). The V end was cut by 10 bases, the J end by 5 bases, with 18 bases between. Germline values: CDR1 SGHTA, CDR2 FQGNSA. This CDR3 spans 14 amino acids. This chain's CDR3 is CATGTAGFDNEQFF. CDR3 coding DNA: TGTGCCACCGGCACGGCGGGATTCGACAATGAGCAGTTCTTC.

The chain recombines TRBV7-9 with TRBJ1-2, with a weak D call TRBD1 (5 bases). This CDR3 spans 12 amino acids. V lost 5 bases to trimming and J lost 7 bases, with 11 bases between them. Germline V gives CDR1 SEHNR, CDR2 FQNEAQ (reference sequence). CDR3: CASSPQDGGYTF. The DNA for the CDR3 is TGTGCCAGCAGCCCACAGGATGGTGGCTACACCTTC.

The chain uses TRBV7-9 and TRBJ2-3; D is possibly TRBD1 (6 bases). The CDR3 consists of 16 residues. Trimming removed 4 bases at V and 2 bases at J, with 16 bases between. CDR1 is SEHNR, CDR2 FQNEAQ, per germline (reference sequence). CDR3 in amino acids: CASSSTNRAVTDTQYF. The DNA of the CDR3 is TGTGCCAGCAGCTCTACGAACAGGGCAGTCACAGATACGCAGTATTTT.

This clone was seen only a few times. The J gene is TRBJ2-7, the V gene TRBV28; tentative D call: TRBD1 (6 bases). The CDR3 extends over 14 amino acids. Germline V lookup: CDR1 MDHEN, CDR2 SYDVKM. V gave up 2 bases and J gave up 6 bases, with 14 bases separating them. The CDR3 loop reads CASSLIEQGLEQYF. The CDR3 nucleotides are TGTGCCAGCAGTTTAATTGAACAGGGTCTCGAGCAGTACTTC.

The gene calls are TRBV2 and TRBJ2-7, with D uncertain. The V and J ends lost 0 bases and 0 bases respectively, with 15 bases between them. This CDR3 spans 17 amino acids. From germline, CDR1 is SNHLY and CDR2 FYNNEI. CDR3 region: CASSEAGLRSSSYEQYF. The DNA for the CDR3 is TGTGCCAGCAGTGAAGCGGGCTTGCGATCTTCCTCCTACGAGCAGTACTTC.